This TCR beta chain stems from a study of cytomegalovirus exposure and HLA in healthy donors. Looked up from germline, CDR1 is MGHRA and CDR2 is YSYEKL. V was shortened by 4 bases and J by 3 bases, with 12 bases between the two germline ends. This CDR3 comprises 14 residues. In the case of this clone: Its target is unknown.

Study-wide results and limits: Sequencing depth roughly uniform across donors was assumed in presence/absence analyses. Most CMV-associated TCR beta chains were later found to appear HLA-restricted.

In the PCR, 60 Vbeta and 13 Jbeta primers were used. Assay used: immunoSEQ multiplex PCR; TCRdb lists only in-frame clones, some missing. The sample records some 86,000 clones, less than 80% being singletons. When sampled, the donors appeared nominally healthy, though they likely had unrecorded immune exposures. The origin of this receptor is a man in his thirties or forties in good health and CMV-seronegative. The J gene is TRBJ1-1, the V gene TRBV4-1; no firm D call. The sample was PBMCs. CDR3 sequence: CASSLFRGDTEAFF. Written as DNA, the CDR3 is TGCGCCAGCAGCCTCTTTCGTGGAGACACTGAAGCTTTCTTT.